The next 3 T cell receptor beta chains were all read from a single sample in a study of CD8+CD57+ T cells in acquired aplastic anemia. Genomic DNA, the template, was used for profiling of the TCR beta VDJ and CDR3. A single record per CDR3 protein comes from TCRdb applying MiXCR to the reads. The table includes 220,000 or so distinct CDR3 sequences, over 55% detected once. Patients picked for sequencing had shown CD8+CD57+ cell expansion detected by flow cytometry. Input material: sorted CD4+, CD8+, or CD8+CD57+ T cells (not recorded which) from PBMCs. The receptor source for this set is a human donor with aplastic anemia.

This clonotype was counted many times. This chain joins TRBV24-1 and TRBJ2-2; 8 nucleotides align to TRBD1. The germline gives CDR1 KGHDR, CDR2 SFDVKD. V dropped 2 bases and J dropped 3; count of bases not matched to a gene: 7. The CDR3 spans 17 residues. CDR3 residues: CATSDSGQGPYTGELFF. The CDR3 DNA reads as TGTGCCACCAGTGATTCCGGACAGGGCCCCTACACCGGGGAGCTGTTTTTT.

This clonotype occurred once. The CDR3 DNA reads TGTGCCAGCAGCCGGGGGACCCAAGAGACCCAGTACTTC. The encoded protein is CASSRGTQETQYF. The rearrangement uses TRBV9 and TRBJ2-5; perhaps TRBD2 as D (6 bases). The CDR3 is 13 residues long. Germline CDR1 is SGDLS and CDR2 is YYNGEE. V lost 4 bases to trimming and J lost 1 base, with 8 bases between them. Full variable domain (outside the CDR3, taken from reference TRBV9 and TRBJ2-5): DSGVTQTPKHLITATGQRVTLRCSPRSGDLSVYWYQQSLDQGLQFLIQYYNGEERAKGNILERFSAQQFPDLHSELNLSSLELGDSALYFCASSRGTQETQYFGPGTRLLVL.

J is TRBJ2-1 and V is TRBV24-1; 8 bases are shared with TRBD2. J gave up 8 bases and V 5 bases, and 13 bases lay outside the gene matches. The length of the CDR3 is 16 residues. Germline lookup yields CDR1 KGHDR and CDR2 SFDVKD. This chain's CDR3 is CATSVPREGLRDEQFF. CDR3 sequence (DNA): TGTGCCACCAGTGTACCCCGGGAGGGCCTACGCGATGAGCAGTTCTTC.